This entry is about one T cell receptor beta chain. The data were taken from a study of shared clonotypes between healthy human individuals. CD8 cells classed as naive were CD45RO-negative and positively selected for CCR7, excluding terminally differentiated effector memory CD45RA+ cells. This CDR3 has 17 amino acids. The trim removed 3 bases at V and 4 bases at J, leaving 15 bases unmatched. Germline values: CDR1 SQVTM, CDR2 ANQGSEA. Genomic DNA from each subset was divided evenly over several immunoSEQ plates. Method: immunoSEQ multiplex PCR; TCRdb's copy keeps in-frame clones and lacks some. There are 800,000 or so clones in the sample; approximately 97% occur only once, and under 0.25% lies in the top ten.

Specimen: naive CD8+ T cells sorted from blood. J is TRBJ2-3 and V is TRBV29-1; TRBD2 aligns across 8 bases. This clonotype was obtained from a man aged 25-45 years in good health. The CDR3 loop reads CSVDWVLAGGTPDTQYF. The CDR3 DNA reads TGCAGCGTTGATTGGGTTCTAGCGGGTGGGACCCCAGATACGCAGTATTTT.